This passage covers 27 T cell receptor beta chains from one sample sequenced in a study of cytomegalovirus exposure and HLA in healthy donors. The PCR ran on 60 Vbeta and 13 Jbeta primers. Only in-frame clones appear in the TCRdb table, and some are missing; sequencing was by immunoSEQ multiplex PCR. In the table there are under 150,000 clones, more than 60% of which are singletons. Input material: PBMCs. The receptors derive from a woman aged 45-59 years in good health and CMV-seropositive.

V usage is TRBV5-6 and J usage is TRBJ2-3; 7 bases line up with TRBD1. Germline V CDR1 and CDR2: SGHDT, YYEEEE. The V gene end was trimmed by 4 bases and the J gene end by 1 base; junction bases not matched to a gene: 9. The CDR3 totals 16 residues. In DNA form, the CDR3 reads TGTGCCAGCAGCGAAAGGGGGCCTCGGGGCACAGATACGCAGTATTTT. It codes for CASSERGPRGTDTQYF.

The V call is TRBV28, the J call TRBJ1-6, with a tentative D call TRBD1 (6 bases). CDR3 length equals 15 residues. CDR1 and CDR2 from the germline V gene are MDHEN and SYDVKM. The ends were cut back, 3 bases at V and 9 bases at J, with 15 bases in the middle. CDR3 in amino acids: CASSLVGAWSSPLHF. In DNA, the CDR3 is TGTGCCAGCAGTTTGGTGGGGGCTTGGAGTTCACCCCTCCACTTT.

The chain uses TRBV18 and TRBJ2-3; TRBD1 is a possible D gene (7 bases). The germline V gene has CDR1 KGHSH and CDR2 LQKENI. The CDR3 is 16 amino acids. The ends were cut back, 2 bases at V and 0 bases at J, with 12 bases in the middle. The CDR3 loop is CASSPLTGTSTDTQYF. The CDR3, as DNA: TGTGCCAGCTCACCATTGACAGGGACTAGCACAGATACGCAGTATTTT.

The chain employs TRBV7-2 and TRBJ2-1; 8 bases agree with TRBD1. Germline CDR1 is SGHTA and CDR2 is FQGNSA. With V trimmed by 5 bases and J by 4 bases, 7 bases remained unmatched. CDR3 length equals 15 residues. The CDR3 loop is CASSPWTGNYNEQFF. The CDR3 nucleotides are TGTGCCAGCAGCCCTTGGACAGGGAATTACAATGAGCAGTTCTTC.

The rearrangement joins TRBV7-8 to TRBJ2-7, with D unresolved. This CDR3 comprises 15 residues. Germline V gene sequence: CDR1 SGHVS, CDR2 FQNEAQ. V gave up 4 bases and J gave up 7 bases, with 20 bases separating them. The CDR3 DNA reads as TGTGCCAGCAGCTCCCTCCGTGGCGGCTCTGAGGAGCAGTACTTC. This gives the protein CASSSLRGGSEEQYF.

The rearrangement uses TRBV29-1 and TRBJ2-3, with TRBD2 identical over 12 bases. CDR3 length: 19 amino acids. From germline, CDR1 is SQVTM and CDR2 ANQGSEA. The ends lost 4 bases at V and 5 bases at J; junction bases unmatched: 19. CDR3 DNA sequence: TGCAGCGTTGGGGGGGGACCACTAGCGGGGGGCCGTCGGAGAGATACGCAGTATTTT. This translates into CSVGGGPLAGGRRRDTQYF.

The chain is built from TRBV4-2 and TRBJ2-5; tentatively, D is TRBD2 (6 bases). The V end was cut by 3 bases, the J end by 2 bases, with 13 bases between. The germline V gene has CDR1 LGHNA and CDR2 YNFKEQ. This CDR3 is 15 amino acids long. The CDR3 spells CASSQGGTAQETQYF. The CDR3 region has the DNA TGTGCCAGCAGCCAGGGCGGGACGGCACAAGAGACCCAGTACTTC.

This chain uses TRBV19 with TRBJ1-5, with TRBD1 matching 7 bases. This CDR3 is 14 amino acids long. The V and J ends lost 6 bases and 0 bases, in that order; junction bases with no gene match: 2. Germline CDR1 reads LNHDA; CDR2 reads SQIVND (reference sequence). This CDR3 is CASSDRASNQPQHF. Written as DNA, the CDR3 is TGTGCCAGTAGCGACAGGGCTAGCAATCAGCCCCAGCATTTT.

This rearrangement joins TRBV19 to TRBJ2-1, with TRBD1 matching 10 bases. The germline V gene has CDR1 LNHDA and CDR2 SQIVND (reference sequence). V lost 5 bases to trimming and J lost 9 bases; unmatched junction nucleotides: 10. CDR3 length: 15 residues. CDR3 in amino acids: CASSSDRGLFIEQFF. The CDR3 nucleotides are TGTGCCAGTAGTTCCGACAGGGGGCTCTTTATTGAGCAGTTCTTC.

This chain uses TRBV28 with TRBJ1-2, with 8 nucleotides matching TRBD1. V lost 5 bases to trimming and J lost 8 bases; unmatched junction nucleotides: 13. Looked up from germline, CDR1 is MDHEN and CDR2 is SYDVKM. The CDR3 has 15 residues. The CDR3 loop is CASSPPGGALEGYTF. CDR3 nucleotide sequence: TGTGCCAGCAGTCCACCAGGGGGCGCCTTAGAAGGCTACACCTTC.

J is TRBJ2-2 and V is TRBV2; tentatively, D is TRBD1 (6 bases). CDR3 length: 15 residues. CDR1 is SNHLY, CDR2 FYNNEI, per germline. The V and J ends lost 2 bases and 6 bases respectively, with 13 bases between them. CDR3 residues: CASSEPMGASGELFF. DNA for the CDR3: TGTGCCAGCAGTGAACCCATGGGGGCATCCGGGGAGCTGTTTTTT.

In DNA form, the CDR3 reads TGCGCCAGCAGCTTGATGACAGGGCAAGAGACCCAGTACTTC. This codes for CASSLMTGQETQYF. The chain carries TRBV5-1 and TRBJ2-5; 7 bases map to TRBD1. Germline V gives CDR1 SGHRS, CDR2 YFSETQ. Germline trimming cut 1 base from V and 2 bases from J; bases unmatched to any gene: 2. The CDR3 loop spans 14 amino acids. The whole variable domain, remainder taken from reference TRBV5-1 and TRBJ2-5, is KAGVTQTPRYLIKTRGQQVTLSCSPISGHRSVSWYQQTPGQGLQFLFEYFSETQRNKGNFPGRFSGRQFSNSRSEMNVSTLELGDSALYLCASSLMTGQETQYFGPGTRLLVL.

This clone was seen a handful of times. The chain joins TRBV6-4 to TRBJ2-2, with a tentative D call TRBD1 (6 bases). The CDR3 extends over 15 amino acids. The V end was cut by 5 bases, the J end by 0 bases, with 10 bases between. Per germline, CDR1 MRHNA and CDR2 SNTAGT. The DNA of the CDR3 is TGTGCCAGCAGTCGACAGGTCGCGAACACCGGGGAGCTGTTTTTT. It is translated as CASSRQVANTGELFF.

This chain connects TRBV5-6 to TRBJ1-1, with a tentative D call TRBD1 (6 bases). This CDR3 spans 13 amino acids. Trimming stripped 4 bases from V and 12 bases from J, with 19 bases between. CDR1 is SGHDT and CDR2 is YYEEEE in the germline V gene. The CDR3, as DNA: TGTGCCAGCAGCCGGGTGGCGCAGGGGCGTACTTTCTTT. The encoded protein is CASSRVAQGRTFF.

V usage is TRBV12-5 and J usage is TRBJ2-7, with TRBD1 matching over 11 bases. J was trimmed by 5 bases and V by 2 bases; bases with no gene match: 14. Germline values: CDR1 LGHNT, CDR2 FRNRAP. The CDR3 sequence is 18 residues long. The CDR3 DNA reads TGTGCTAGTGGTTTGTGGAGGGGACAGGGGGTCCCCCCCAACGAGCAGTACTTC. As protein: CASGLWRGQGVPPNEQYF.

The chain is built from TRBV2 and TRBJ2-5; TRBD2 is a possible D gene (5 bases). The V end lost 6 bases, the J end lost 1 base, and 18 bases lay between the germline ends. CDR1 is SNHLY and CDR2 is FYNNEI in the germline V gene. The CDR3 loop spans 16 amino acids. The CDR3 nucleotides are TGTGCCAGCAGGTCCTCGAGGGTTACGCCCCAAGAGACCCAGTACTTC. This translates into CASRSSRVTPQETQYF.

The chain has TRBV4-2 and TRBJ1-6; D gene ambiguous. Trimming left V 0 bases short and J 7 bases short, with 16 bases between. This CDR3 spans 17 amino acids. From germline, CDR1 is LGHNA and CDR2 YNFKEQ. CDR3 coding DNA: TGTGCCAGCAGCCAAGATACGGGAGGGTTTAACAATTCACCCCTCCACTTT. Its translation is CASSQDTGGFNNSPLHF.

This clone was recorded once. The V and J genes are TRBV30 and TRBJ2-3, with TRBD2 identical over 10 bases. CDR3 length: 15 residues. Germline V CDR1 and CDR2: GTSNPN, SVGIG (reference sequence). V was pared by 5 bases and J by 3 bases, with 8 bases of the junction left unmatched. CDR3 amino acids: CAWERGSGGTDTQYF. DNA for the CDR3: TGTGCCTGGGAGAGGGGTAGCGGGGGGACAGATACGCAGTATTTT.

V is TRBV30 and J is TRBJ1-3; D not resolved. V lost 4 bases and J lost 1, with 8 bases in between. The germline gives CDR1 GTSNPN, CDR2 SVGIG (reference sequence). The CDR3 is made up of 13 amino acids. This chain's CDR3 is CAWTGVSGNTIYF. DNA for the CDR3: TGTGCCTGGACAGGTGTGTCTGGAAACACCATATATTTT.

The chain links TRBV11-2 to TRBJ2-7; 7 bases match TRBD1. Losses at the gene ends were 1 base for V and 6 bases for J; bases not matched to a gene: 3. The CDR3 runs to 13 residues. The germline V gene has CDR1 SGHAT and CDR2 FQNNGV. The DNA for the CDR3 is TGTGCCAGCAGCTTAGGGCCAGGGGGCGAGCAGTACTTC. Its protein product is CASSLGPGGEQYF. The complete variable domain, with remaining parts taken from reference TRBV11-2 and TRBJ2-7, reads EAGVAQSPRYKIIEKRQSVAFWCNPISGHATLYWYQQILGQGPKLLIQFQNNGVVDDSQLPKDRFSAERLKGVDSTLKIQPAKLEDSAVYLCASSLGPGGEQYFGPGTRLTVT.

V gene TRBV4-3 combines with J gene TRBJ2-3, with D tentatively TRBD1 (5 bases). The CDR3 runs 15 residues. The ends were cut back, 0 bases at V and 5 bases at J, with 12 bases in the middle. Per the germline V gene, CDR1 is LGHNA and CDR2 is YSLEER. CDR3 sequence: CASSQDNRNLDTQYF. The DNA for the CDR3 is TGCGCCAGCAGCCAAGATAACAGGAATTTAGATACGCAGTATTTT.

The chain combines TRBV28 with TRBJ2-2; D might be TRBD1 (5 bases). V gave up 11 bases and J gave up 0 bases, with 16 bases separating them. This CDR3 has 15 amino acids. The germline V gene has CDR1 MDHEN and CDR2 SYDVKM. The CDR3 DNA reads as TGTGCCTCCACCCAGGGCGGAGCGAACACCGGGGAGCTGTTTTTT. This sequence encodes CASTQGGANTGELFF. The full variable domain, completed using reference TRBV28 and TRBJ2-2, is DVKVTQSSRYLVKRTGEKVFLECVQDMDHENMFWYRQDPGLGLRLIYFSYDVKMKEKGDIPEGYSVSREKKERFSLILESASTNQTSMYLCASTQGGANTGELFFGEGSRLTVL.

The chain uses TRBV29-1 and TRBJ2-3, with D unclear. Germline CDR1 reads SQVTM; CDR2 reads ANQGSEA. CDR3 length: 12 residues. Trimming removed 8 bases from V and 7 bases from J, with 16 bases in between. CDR3 sequence reads: CSFGGFRNTQYF. CDR3 in DNA: TGCAGCTTCGGCGGATTCCGGAATACGCAGTATTTT.

This sequence joins TRBV7-9 and TRBJ1-5; D not certain. Germline loops: CDR1 SEHNR, CDR2 FQNEAQ (reference sequence). This CDR3 has 14 residues. V shed 5 bases and J shed 2 bases, with 10 bases lying between them. CDR3 nucleotide sequence: TGTGCCAGCAGCCCAGACTACGGCAATCAGCCCCAGCATTTT. Its protein product is CASSPDYGNQPQHF.

This clone was seen more than once but under ten times. The rearrangement joins TRBV27 to TRBJ1-2, with 12 bases fitting TRBD1. Germline loops: CDR1 MNHEY, CDR2 SMNVEV (reference sequence). The CDR3 extends over 19 amino acids. The V and J ends lost 2 bases and 1 base, in that order; junction bases with no gene match: 11. Written as DNA, the CDR3 is TGTGCCAGCAGTTTAATCCCACCCGGGACAGGGGGCGGTAACTATGGCTACACCTTC. As protein: CASSLIPPGTGGGNYGYTF.

V usage is TRBV5-4 and J usage is TRBJ1-1; a weak D match, TRBD1 (6 bases). Looked up from germline, CDR1 is SGHNT and CDR2 is YYREEE (reference sequence). The CDR3 sequence is 14 residues long. V lost 1 base to trimming and J lost 11 bases, with 18 bases between them. The CDR3, as DNA: TGTGCCAGCAGCTTGTATACAGGGAACACAGACGCTTTCTTT. The encoded protein is CASSLYTGNTDAFF.

V and J are TRBV7-6 and TRBJ2-2; 7 bases are a match to TRBD1. V trimming: 8 bases; J trimming: 6 bases; junction bases outside the gene matches: 6. The CDR3 has 13 amino acids. Germline V gene data show CDR1 as SGHVS and CDR2 as FNYEAQ. CDR3 region: CASRRRGPGELFF. DNA for the CDR3: TGTGCCAGCCGAAGAAGGGGGCCCGGGGAGCTGTTTTTT.